The text below deals with one T cell receptor (beta chain). The source of the sample is a study of blood T cell repertoires in COVID-19. Trimming took 5 bases from V and 0 from J; bases not matched to a gene: 6. Germline CDR1 is KGHSH and CDR2 is LQKENI. The CDR3 is 15 amino acids. Sequencing was performed with immunoSEQ multiplex PCR; in TCRdb, only in-frame clones are kept and a portion is missing. The sample has about 100,000 clones; almost 85% are singletons. The rearrangement uses TRBV18 and TRBJ1-2; 7 nucleotides line up with TRBD1. The sequence was collected from a man aged 35 to 55 with active or convalescent COVID-19. The specimen was peripheral blood. CDR3 in DNA: TGTGCCAGCTCAGTGACAGGGCCCACTAACTATGGCTACACCTTC. Amino acid sequence: CASSVTGPTNYGYTF.